The 23 T cell receptor beta chains presented below share a single source sample, sequenced in a study of cytomegalovirus exposure and HLA in healthy donors. PCR employed 60 Vbeta and 13 Jbeta primers. Clones were sequenced by immunoSEQ multiplex PCR, and TCRdb holds only the in-frame ones, with some missing. The sample holds under 200,000 clones; 81% are singletons and the top ten take less than 15%. The sequenced material came from PBMCs. The origin of the receptors is a woman aged 45-65 years in good health and CMV-seronegative.

The chain couples TRBV10-3 to TRBJ2-3; perhaps TRBD2 as D (6 bases). From germline, CDR1 is ENHRY and CDR2 SYGVKD. The CDR3 has 14 amino acids. V lost 10 bases, J lost 1 base, and 15 bases lay in between. CDR3 coding DNA: TGTGCCACCTCTGCGGGATCGGGCACAGATACGCAGTATTTT. As protein: CATSAGSGTDTQYF.

J is TRBJ1-1 and V is TRBV5-1; D is undetermined. The CDR3 extends over 13 amino acids. The germline V gene has CDR1 SGHRS and CDR2 YFSETQ. The V and J ends lost 2 bases and 0 bases respectively, with 5 bases between them. The DNA for the CDR3 is TGCGCCAGCAGCTTTACAGTGAACACTGAAGCTTTCTTT. Translating gives CASSFTVNTEAFF.

With regard to this clone: The same CDR3 also results from other DNA sequences found in this sample. V usage is TRBV28 and J usage is TRBJ2-7; 10 bases match TRBD2. CDR3 length: 15 amino acids. The J segment lost 3 bases and the V segment lost 6 bases, leaving 8 bases of the junction unmatched. Germline V gene lookup returns CDR1 MDHEN and CDR2 SYDVKM. The CDR3 DNA follows: TGTGCCAGCAGATTGCTAGCGGGGGCTTTCTACGAGCAGTACTTC. This codes for CASRLLAGAFYEQYF.

In regard to this clone: The junction does not match germline at one end; this may be a read error. This rearrangement joins TRBV13 to TRBJ1-2, with D unclear. Germline V lookup: CDR1 PRHDT, CDR2 FYEKMQ (reference sequence). The CDR3 contains 13 residues. Written as DNA, the CDR3 is TGTGCCGGCAGCTTATCCCCCGTCTATGGCTACACCTTC. It is translated as CAGSLSPVYGYTF.

Points on this clone: Distinct nucleotide sequences in the sample also encode this CDR3. The CDR3 sequence is CASSLSTDTQYF. CDR3 nucleotide sequence: TGTGCCAGCAGCCTAAGCACAGATACGCAGTATTTT. The chain is built from TRBV7-9 and TRBJ2-3; unclear D gene. Per the germline V gene, CDR1 is SEHNR and CDR2 is FQNEAQ (reference sequence). V was trimmed by 5 bases and J by 0 bases, leaving 3 bases between them. The CDR3 covers 12 residues.

The chain uses TRBV19 and TRBJ1-1; D unclear. Per germline, CDR1 LNHDA and CDR2 SQIVND (reference sequence). CDR3 length equals 11 residues. V was cut by 9 bases and J by 10 bases, with 15 bases left in between. In nucleotides, the CDR3 is TGTGCCAGCCCCGGGTATCTGGGAGCTTTCTTT. Protein sequence: CASPGYLGAFF.

This chain links TRBV28 with TRBJ2-5, with TRBD2 matching 8 bases. CDR3 length equals 11 residues. The trim removed 6 bases at V and 10 bases at J, leaving 4 bases unmatched. In germline, CDR1 is MDHEN, CDR2 SYDVKM. DNA of the CDR3: TGTGCCAGCAGCTTGGGACTAGGCCAGTACTTC. Amino acids: CASSLGLGQYF.

The chain couples TRBV5-4 to TRBJ2-7; TRBD1 is a possible D gene (6 bases). The germline V and J ends were trimmed by 4 bases and 7 bases, with 21 bases remaining between them. Germline CDR1 reads SGHNT; CDR2 reads YYREEE (reference sequence). CDR3 size: 15 residues. The CDR3 region has the DNA TGTGCCAGCAGCCCGGCAGGACAGCCGTCTCGGGAGCAGTACTTC. This sequence encodes CASSPAGQPSREQYF.

V and J are TRBV4-1 and TRBJ2-3; 7 bases align to TRBD2. V dropped 6 bases and J dropped 0; count of bases not matched to a gene: 9. CDR3 length: 16 residues. The V gene's germline CDR1 is MGHRA and CDR2 YSYEKL. The CDR3 DNA reads TGCGCCAGCAGTCTTCGGACTAGTCCGAGCACAGATACGCAGTATTTT. It translates to CASSLRTSPSTDTQYF.

V and J are TRBV6-1 and TRBJ2-3; 7 nucleotides align to TRBD2. The germline gives CDR1 MNHNS, CDR2 SASEGT. Trimming took 4 bases from V and 6 from J; bases not matched to a gene: 7. The CDR3 covers 14 residues. CDR3 in DNA: TGTGCCAGCAGTGTGGTAGGCGGGGGTGATACGCAGTATTTT. It translates to CASSVVGGGDTQYF.

The rearrangement links TRBV7-2 to TRBJ2-1; 7 positions match TRBD2. Germline CDR1 SGHTA, CDR2 FQGNSA. The CDR3 runs 14 residues. V was clipped by 5 bases and J by 7 bases; unmatched bases: 8. The CDR3 DNA sequence: TGTGCCAGCAGCACCCGATTGGGGGGGAATGAGCAGTTCTTC. It specifies CASSTRLGGNEQFF. Full variable domain (missing parts from reference TRBV7-2 and TRBJ2-1): GAGVSQSPSNKVTEKGKDVELRCDPISGHTALYWYRQSLGQGLEFLIYFQGNSAPDKSGLPSDRFSAERTGGSVSTLTIQRTQQEDSAVYLCASSTRLGGNEQFFGPGTRLTVL.

The rearrangement links TRBV6-6 to TRBJ1-1; D may be TRBD1 (6 bases). Trimming shortened V by 4 bases and J by 0 bases, and 15 bases separated the two germline ends. The germline V gene has CDR1 MNHNY and CDR2 SVGAGI (reference sequence). This CDR3 has 16 amino acids. The CDR3 DNA reads TGTGCCAGCAGTTCCACACCCTGGACAGTGAACACTGAAGCTTTCTTT. The encoded protein is CASSSTPWTVNTEAFF.

The V call is TRBV7-9, the J call TRBJ1-6; no reliable D call. V was pared by 4 bases and J by 9 bases, with 16 bases between. There are 15 residues in the CDR3. Germline CDR1 reads SEHNR; CDR2 reads FQNEAQ (reference sequence). The CDR3 is CASSSARAGGSPLHF. CDR3 DNA: TGTGCCAGCAGCTCCGCCCGTGCGGGTGGTTCACCCCTCCACTTT.

The chain's CDR3 is CASSLTMTGSVYGYTF. CDR3 DNA sequence: TGTGCCAGCAGCTTGACGATGACAGGGTCGGTCTATGGCTACACCTTC. The chain couples TRBV5-5 to TRBJ1-2, with 7 positions matching TRBD1. Unmatched junction bases numbered 10, after V lost 1 base and J lost 4 bases. CDR1 and CDR2 (germline): SGHKS, YYEKEE (reference sequence). CDR3 length: 16 residues.

V usage is TRBV5-5 and J usage is TRBJ1-2; D is uncertain. This CDR3 has 14 residues. Germline CDR1 reads SGHKS; CDR2 reads YYEKEE (reference sequence). Deletions cut 4 bases from V and 4 bases from J, with 14 bases between. The CDR3 bases are TGTGCCAGCAGCCCTCGGACGGAGGCCTATGGCTACACCTTC. Translating gives CASSPRTEAYGYTF.

The V call is TRBV6-5, the J call TRBJ2-2, with D hard to call. Germline V lookup: CDR1 MNHEY, CDR2 SVGAGI. V dropped 3 bases and J dropped 1 base, with 6 bases sitting between them. The CDR3 consists of 14 residues. This chain's CDR3 is CASSYSQNTGELFF. In DNA, the CDR3 is TGTGCCAGCAGTTATAGCCAGAACACCGGGGAGCTGTTTTTT.

This clone appeared a few times. V and J are TRBV27 and TRBJ1-1; possibly TRBD1 for D (6 bases). The CDR3 extends over 14 amino acids. Germline loops: CDR1 MNHEY, CDR2 SMNVEV (reference sequence). V lost 4 bases to trimming and J lost 0 bases, with 9 bases between them. The CDR3 coding sequence is TGTGCCAGCAGTTGGGGGACATTGAACACTGAAGCTTTCTTT. It encodes CASSWGTLNTEAFF.

This chain joins TRBV20-1 and TRBJ2-1; 7 positions agree with TRBD2. This CDR3 region has 11 residues. CDR1 is DFQATT, CDR2 SNEGSKA, per germline (reference sequence). V lost 6 bases, J lost 16 bases, and 12 bases stayed unmatched. The CDR3 spells CSANRRERSFF. CDR3 DNA: TGCAGTGCCAACCGGCGGGAGAGGAGCTTCTTC.

The V call is TRBV5-1, the J call TRBJ2-5; 11 positions match TRBD2. CDR1 and CDR2 from the germline V gene are SGHRS and YFSETQ. The trim removed 4 bases at V and 4 bases at J, leaving 12 bases unmatched. This CDR3 is 17 amino acids long. The CDR3 region has the DNA TGCGCCAGCAGCCCACCTCTAGCGGGAGGAGTTGGAGAGACCCAGTACTTC. Encoded protein: CASSPPLAGGVGETQYF.

The chain is built from TRBV9 and TRBJ2-1; D perhaps matches TRBD1 (6 bases). The germline V gene encodes CDR1 SGDLS and CDR2 YYNGEE. This CDR3 has 14 amino acids. V was trimmed by 4 bases and J by 3 bases, leaving 11 bases between them. The CDR3 region is CASSLGQLYNEQFF. The CDR3 bases are TGTGCCAGCAGCCTAGGACAGCTCTACAATGAGCAGTTCTTC.

The rearrangement uses TRBV28 and TRBJ1-5; tentatively, D is TRBD1 (5 bases). Looked up from germline, CDR1 is MDHEN and CDR2 is SYDVKM. Trimming pared 6 bases from V and 1 base from J, leaving 13 bases between. CDR3 size: 15 residues. The CDR3 here is CASRPGGESNQPQHF. CDR3 nucleotides: TGTGCCAGCAGACCGGGAGGGGAGAGCAATCAGCCCCAGCATTTT.

This chain uses TRBV28 with TRBJ2-7; perhaps TRBD1 as D (5 bases). V dropped 4 bases and J dropped 3 bases, with 13 bases sitting between them. Germline V lookup: CDR1 MDHEN, CDR2 SYDVKM. The CDR3 extends over 14 amino acids. The CDR3 nucleotides are TGTGCCAGCAGTTCTCCGGACACGATCTACGAGCAGTACTTC. Residues: CASSSPDTIYEQYF.

The count of this clone is one. The V gene is TRBV4-2, the J gene TRBJ2-7; tentatively, D is TRBD2 (6 bases). The CDR3 loop spans 15 amino acids. Trimming removed 0 bases at V and 1 base at J, with 10 bases between. CDR1 is LGHNA, CDR2 YNFKEQ, per germline. CDR3 DNA sequence: TGTGCCAGCAGCCAAGAGCTAGCGAGGTCCTACGAGCAGTACTTC. Its protein is CASSQELARSYEQYF.